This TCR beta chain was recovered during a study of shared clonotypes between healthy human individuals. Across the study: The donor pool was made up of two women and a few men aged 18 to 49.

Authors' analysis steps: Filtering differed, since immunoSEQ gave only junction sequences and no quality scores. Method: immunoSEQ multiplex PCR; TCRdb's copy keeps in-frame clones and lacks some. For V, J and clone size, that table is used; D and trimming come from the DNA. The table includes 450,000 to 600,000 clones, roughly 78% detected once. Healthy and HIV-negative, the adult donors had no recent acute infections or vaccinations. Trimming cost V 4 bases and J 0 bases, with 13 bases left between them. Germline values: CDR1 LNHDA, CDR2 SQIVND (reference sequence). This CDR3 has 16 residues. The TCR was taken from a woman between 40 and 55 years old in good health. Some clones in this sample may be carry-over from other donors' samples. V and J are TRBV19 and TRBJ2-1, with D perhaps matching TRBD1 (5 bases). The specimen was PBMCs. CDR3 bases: TGTGCCAGTAGTACACAGGACACCAGCTCCTACAATGAGCAGTTCTTC. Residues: CASSTQDTSSYNEQFF.